The 27 T cell receptor beta chains given below trace back to one sample, sequenced in a study of shared clonotypes between healthy human individuals. Profiling relied on immunoSEQ multiplex PCR, and the TCRdb table lists in-frame clones only, not all of them. Of around 750,000 clones listed, roughly 70% are singletons. The sequencing input was memory CD4+ T cells sorted from blood. Specified subset: CD45RA-negative fraction. These receptors all stem from a woman aged 25 to 39 in good health.

The chain recombines TRBV6-1 with TRBJ1-1; D is possibly TRBD1 (6 bases). The V end lost 2 bases, the J end lost 11 bases, and 15 bases lay between the germline ends. Germline V lookup: CDR1 MNHNS, CDR2 SASEGT. The CDR3 is 13 residues long. The CDR3 DNA follows: TGTGCCAGCAGTGAACTCTTGAACAGGGTTGCTTTCTTT. It codes for CASSELLNRVAFF.

This chain links TRBV7-6 with TRBJ1-1, with D perhaps matching TRBD1 (6 bases). V was pared by 5 bases and J by 11 bases, with 15 bases between. Germline loops: CDR1 SGHVS, CDR2 FNYEAQ. This CDR3 is 12 amino acids long. In DNA, the CDR3 is TGTGCCAGCAGCCCATACGAGGGGGAGGCTTTCTTT. This codes for CASSPYEGEAFF.

The chain recombines TRBV2 with TRBJ1-3; D is possibly TRBD1 (5 bases). V was shortened by 6 bases and J by 0 bases, with 12 bases between the two germline ends. CDR1 is SNHLY, CDR2 FYNNEI, per germline. The CDR3 contains 15 residues. This chain's CDR3 is CASSRDGSSGNTIYF. DNA of the CDR3: TGTGCCAGCAGCCGGGACGGTAGCTCTGGAAACACCATATATTTT.

The V and J genes are TRBV28 and TRBJ1-4; tentatively, D is TRBD1 (6 bases). Per germline, CDR1 MDHEN and CDR2 SYDVKM. The V and J ends lost 7 bases and 6 bases respectively, with 15 bases between them. The CDR3 runs 14 residues. The CDR3 DNA sequence: TGTGCCAGCAACGAAGGGGGGCGGGATGAAAAACTGTTTTTT. It codes for CASNEGGRDEKLFF.

This chain connects TRBV25-1 to TRBJ1-2; D is ambiguous. CDR3 length equals 14 residues. CDR1 is MGHDK and CDR2 is SYGVNS in the germline V gene. The V end was cut by 2 bases, the J end by 7 bases, with 14 bases between. The DNA for the CDR3 is TGTGCCAGCAGTGAAGCTCCGGGGTCGGGTGGCTACACCTTC. Residues: CASSEAPGSGGYTF.

DNA of the CDR3: TGCGCCAGCAGCTTGGTGGCCAGTGCGGGCCCGGATACGCAGTATTTT. Its translation: CASSLVASAGPDTQYF. This chain links TRBV5-1 with TRBJ2-3, with a possible D match to TRBD2 (5 bases). The ends were cut back, 0 bases at V and 6 bases at J, with 17 bases in the middle. The CDR3 consists of 16 residues. CDR1 is SGHRS, CDR2 YFSETQ, per germline.

The chain is built from TRBV5-1 and TRBJ1-1; D unclear. The CDR3 runs 14 residues. The V gene's germline CDR1 is SGHRS and CDR2 YFSETQ. The V end lost 0 bases, the J end lost 1 base, and 7 bases lay between the germline ends. CDR3 sequence: CASSLDRENTEAFF. The CDR3 coding sequence is TGCGCCAGCAGCTTGGACAGAGAGAACACTGAAGCTTTCTTT.

The chain is built from TRBV7-8 and TRBJ1-1; TRBD1 aligns across 7 bases. CDR3 size: 15 residues. Germline CDR1 SGHVS, CDR2 FQNEAQ. V lost 0 bases to trimming and J lost 5 bases; unmatched junction nucleotides: 6. The DNA for the CDR3 is TGTGCCAGCAGCTTAGCAGGACAGGCTTGGACTGAAGCTTTCTTT. Translated: CASSLAGQAWTEAFF.

The rearrangement joins TRBV19 to TRBJ2-3, with 10 bases lining up with TRBD1. V lost 7 bases to trimming and J lost 5 bases; unmatched junction nucleotides: 6. There are 14 residues in the CDR3. The germline V gene encodes CDR1 LNHDA and CDR2 SQIVND (reference sequence). In nucleotides, the CDR3 is TGTGCCAGTACCCGACAGGGGGCAGGAGATACGCAGTATTTT. Amino acids: CASTRQGAGDTQYF.

The chain has TRBV7-7 and TRBJ2-2; D may be TRBD2 (6 bases). Germline CDR1 SSHAT, CDR2 FNYEAQ (reference sequence). The CDR3 consists of 15 residues. Trimming pared 6 bases from V and 5 bases from J, leaving 16 bases between. CDR3 nucleotide sequence: TGTGCCAGCAGTCCCCTCCCGCGGGGAACCGGGGAGCTGTTTTTT. Its translation: CASSPLPRGTGELFF.

This clone appeared once. This rearrangement joins TRBV5-4 to TRBJ2-2; D gene unclear. Germline V gene lookup returns CDR1 SGHNT and CDR2 YYREEE (reference sequence). This CDR3 is 13 amino acids long. Trimming cost V 8 bases and J 3 bases, with 11 bases left between them. CDR3 amino acids: CASRGLDTGELFF. The CDR3 bases are TGTGCCAGTCGTGGGTTAGACACCGGGGAGCTGTTTTTT.

The gene calls are TRBV21-1 and TRBJ2-7; the listed D gene, TRBD2, was not tested against the DNA. TRBV21-1 is termed a pseudogene. The CDR3 has 16 residues. The CDR3 here is CASSKAYSGRCDEQYF. CDR3 bases: TGTGCCAGCAGCAAAGCGTATAGCGGGAGGTGTGACGAGCAGTACTTC.

The rearrangement uses TRBV19 and TRBJ2-3, with no clear D. V was shortened by 6 bases and J by 4 bases, with 14 bases between the two germline ends. From germline, CDR1 is LNHDA and CDR2 SQIVND (reference sequence). This CDR3 spans 14 amino acids. In DNA form, the CDR3 reads TGTGCCAGTAGAGGGCAAGGATCCTCAGATACGCAGTATTTT. Protein sequence: CASRGQGSSDTQYF.

This clone has just one count. V is TRBV19 and J is TRBJ1-5; D is ambiguous. V lost 4 bases to trimming and J lost 5 bases, with 9 bases between them. Germline CDR1 and CDR2: LNHDA and SQIVND (reference sequence). This CDR3 is 13 amino acids long. The CDR3: CASSSRWDQPQHF. DNA of the CDR3: TGTGCCAGTAGTAGCCGGTGGGATCAGCCCCAGCATTTT.

This clone was seen a few times. The chain joins TRBV7-6 to TRBJ2-7, with 12 bases aligning to TRBD2. The CDR3 covers 16 residues. Germline values: CDR1 SGHVS, CDR2 FNYEAQ. Trimming took 5 bases from V and 2 from J; bases not matched to a gene: 7. CDR3 amino acids: CASSKGLAGDTYEQYF. The CDR3 nucleotides read TGTGCCAGCAGCAAGGGACTAGCGGGCGACACCTACGAGCAGTACTTC.

This clone was recorded only once. The V and J genes are TRBV19 and TRBJ2-1; no clear D gene. CDR1 and CDR2 from the germline V gene are LNHDA and SQIVND (reference sequence). The CDR3 is 13 amino acids. The ends were cut back, 3 bases at V and 6 bases at J, with 9 bases in the middle. CDR3 DNA sequence: TGTGCCAGTAGTATCGTCTCGTCCAATGAGCAGTTCTTC. Residues: CASSIVSSNEQFF.

This clone has at least ten counts. CDR3 nucleotide sequence: TGTGCCAGCAGTTTATACTCGATCACCGGGGAGCTGTTTTTT. Translation gives CASSLYSITGELFF. This chain connects TRBV27 to TRBJ2-2; D ambiguous. The germline V and J ends were trimmed by 1 base and 4 bases, with 7 bases remaining between them. Germline CDR1 and CDR2: MNHEY and SMNVEV (reference sequence). CDR3 length: 14 amino acids.

The chain carries TRBV18 and TRBJ1-3, with no clear D. The CDR3 is 13 residues long. Germline assignment: CDR1 KGHSH and CDR2 LQKENI. The V and J ends lost 3 bases and 0 bases respectively, with 3 bases between them. CDR3: CASSPSSGNTIYF. In DNA form, the CDR3 reads TGTGCCAGCTCACCTAGCTCTGGAAACACCATATATTTT.

The V gene is TRBV18, the J gene TRBJ2-7, with D perhaps given as TRBD1 or TRBD2 (5 bases each). Germline CDR1 reads KGHSH; CDR2 reads LQKENI. The CDR3 has 14 amino acids. Deletions cut 1 base from V and 2 bases from J, with 9 bases between. The CDR3 DNA sequence: TGTGCCAGCTCACCACGTCAGGGAGCCTACGAGCAGTACTTC. As protein: CASSPRQGAYEQYF.

This clone was seen many times. The rearrangement uses TRBV27 and TRBJ1-2; TRBD1 is a possible D gene (5 bases). Germline CDR1 MNHEY, CDR2 SMNVEV (reference sequence). Trimming took 3 bases from V and 2 from J, leaving 13 bases between them. The CDR3 runs to 15 residues. The CDR3 DNA is TGTGCCAGCAGTTTCCTGACAGCAGGAAACTATGGCTACACCTTC. Translating gives CASSFLTAGNYGYTF.

This clone has just one count. The chain carries TRBV6-6 and TRBJ2-5; TRBD2 might be the D (5 bases). This CDR3 is 12 amino acids long. V was trimmed by 8 bases and J by 7 bases, leaving 14 bases between them. Germline lookup yields CDR1 MNHNY and CDR2 SVGAGI (reference sequence). The CDR3 region is CASFGSEGTQYF. For the CDR3, the DNA is TGTGCCAGCTTCGGATCAGAGGGGACCCAGTACTTC.

CDR3 DNA sequence: TGTGCCAGCGACCCAGGGGTAGACTACGAGCAGTACTTC. It translates to CASDPGVDYEQYF. The V gene is TRBV5-5, the J gene TRBJ2-7; D is perhaps TRBD1 (6 bases). Germline V gene lookup returns CDR1 SGHKS and CDR2 YYEKEE (reference sequence). There are 13 residues in the CDR3. Trimming shortened V by 7 bases and J by 3 bases, and 14 bases separated the two germline ends.

Concerning this clone itself: Other DNA variants within this sample encode the same CDR3. The chain is built from TRBV2 and TRBJ2-5, with D maybe TRBD1 (5 bases). With 6 bases removed from V and 0 bases from J, the gap between germline ends came to 5 bases. Germline assignment: CDR1 SNHLY and CDR2 FYNNEI. CDR3 size: 12 residues. The CDR3 protein is CASRTDQETQYF. CDR3 nucleotides: TGTGCCAGCAGGACAGACCAAGAGACCCAGTACTTC.

V gene TRBV19 combines with J gene TRBJ1-2; D gene ambiguous. Trimming pared 5 bases from V and 4 bases from J, leaving 11 bases between. Per the germline V gene, CDR1 is LNHDA and CDR2 is SQIVND (reference sequence). The CDR3 consists of 13 residues. CDR3 coding DNA: TGTGCCAGTAGTTCCCAGATCCGCTATGGCTACACCTTC. Residues: CASSSQIRYGYTF. The whole variable domain, remainder taken from reference TRBV19 and TRBJ1-2, is DGGITQSPKYLFRKEGQNVTLSCEQNLNHDAMYWYRQDPGQGLRLIYYSQIVNDFQKGDIAEGYSVSREKKESFPLTVTSAQKNPTAFYLCASSSQIRYGYTFGSGTRLTVV.

The genes are TRBV19 and TRBJ2-3; possibly TRBD1 for D (5 bases). CDR1 is LNHDA and CDR2 is SQIVND in the germline V gene (reference sequence). The CDR3 covers 15 residues. V was clipped by 1 base and J by 4 bases, with 12 bases between them. CDR3 amino acids: CASSIVGAAADTQYF. CDR3 nucleotides: TGTGCCAGTAGTATAGTAGGGGCAGCTGCAGATACGCAGTATTTT.

The chain uses TRBV5-4 and TRBJ2-7; 11 bases fit TRBD1. This CDR3 comprises 16 residues. Trimming cost V 4 bases and J 3 bases; bases outside gene matches: 9. Looked up from germline, CDR1 is SGHNT and CDR2 is YYREEE (reference sequence). The CDR3 coding sequence is TGTGCCAGCAGCACCCTGACCGGGACAGGGGGCTACGAGCAGTACTTC. It is translated as CASSTLTGTGGYEQYF.

The CDR3 DNA reads TGTGCCAGCAGCAAAACCGGGACAGGGATTGACACAGATACGCAGTATTTT. Its protein product is CASSKTGTGIDTDTQYF. The V gene is TRBV21-1, the J gene TRBJ2-3; the tabulated D call, TRBD1, remains unverified against the DNA. TRBV21-1 is deemed a pseudogene. The CDR3 consists of 17 residues.